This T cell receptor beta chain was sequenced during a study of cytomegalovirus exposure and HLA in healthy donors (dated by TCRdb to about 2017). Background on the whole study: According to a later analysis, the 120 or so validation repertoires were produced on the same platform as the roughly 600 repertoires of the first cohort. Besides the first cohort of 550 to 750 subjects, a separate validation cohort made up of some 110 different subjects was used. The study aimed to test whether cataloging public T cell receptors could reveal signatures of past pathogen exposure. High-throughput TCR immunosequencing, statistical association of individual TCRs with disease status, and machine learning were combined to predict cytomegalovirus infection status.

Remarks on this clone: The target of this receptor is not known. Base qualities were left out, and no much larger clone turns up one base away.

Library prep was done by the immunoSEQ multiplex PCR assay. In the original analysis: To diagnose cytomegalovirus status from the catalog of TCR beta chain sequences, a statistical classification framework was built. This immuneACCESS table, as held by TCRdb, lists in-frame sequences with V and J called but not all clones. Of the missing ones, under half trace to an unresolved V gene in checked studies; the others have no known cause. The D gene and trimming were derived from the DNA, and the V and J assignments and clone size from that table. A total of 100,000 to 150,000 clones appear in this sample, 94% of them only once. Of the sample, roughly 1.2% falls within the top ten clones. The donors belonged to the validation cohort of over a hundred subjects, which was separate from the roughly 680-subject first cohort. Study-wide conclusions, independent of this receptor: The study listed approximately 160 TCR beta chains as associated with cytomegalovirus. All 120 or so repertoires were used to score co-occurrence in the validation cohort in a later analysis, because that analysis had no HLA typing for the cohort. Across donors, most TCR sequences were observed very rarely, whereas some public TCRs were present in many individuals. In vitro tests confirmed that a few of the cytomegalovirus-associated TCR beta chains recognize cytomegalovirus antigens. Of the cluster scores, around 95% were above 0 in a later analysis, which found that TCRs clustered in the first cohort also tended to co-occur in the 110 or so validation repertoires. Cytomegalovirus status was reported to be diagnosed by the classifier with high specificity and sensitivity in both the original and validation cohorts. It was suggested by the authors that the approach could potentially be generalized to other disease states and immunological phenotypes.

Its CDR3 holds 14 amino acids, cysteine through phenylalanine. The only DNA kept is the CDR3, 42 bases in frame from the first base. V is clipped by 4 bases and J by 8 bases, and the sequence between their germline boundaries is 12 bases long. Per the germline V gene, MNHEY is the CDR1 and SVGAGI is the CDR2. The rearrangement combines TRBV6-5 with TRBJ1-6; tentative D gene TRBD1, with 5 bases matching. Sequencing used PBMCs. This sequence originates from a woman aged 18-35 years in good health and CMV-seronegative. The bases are TGTGCCAGCAGTTTTGGGGGGTATGATTCACCCCTCCACTTT. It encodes CASSFGGYDSPLHF.